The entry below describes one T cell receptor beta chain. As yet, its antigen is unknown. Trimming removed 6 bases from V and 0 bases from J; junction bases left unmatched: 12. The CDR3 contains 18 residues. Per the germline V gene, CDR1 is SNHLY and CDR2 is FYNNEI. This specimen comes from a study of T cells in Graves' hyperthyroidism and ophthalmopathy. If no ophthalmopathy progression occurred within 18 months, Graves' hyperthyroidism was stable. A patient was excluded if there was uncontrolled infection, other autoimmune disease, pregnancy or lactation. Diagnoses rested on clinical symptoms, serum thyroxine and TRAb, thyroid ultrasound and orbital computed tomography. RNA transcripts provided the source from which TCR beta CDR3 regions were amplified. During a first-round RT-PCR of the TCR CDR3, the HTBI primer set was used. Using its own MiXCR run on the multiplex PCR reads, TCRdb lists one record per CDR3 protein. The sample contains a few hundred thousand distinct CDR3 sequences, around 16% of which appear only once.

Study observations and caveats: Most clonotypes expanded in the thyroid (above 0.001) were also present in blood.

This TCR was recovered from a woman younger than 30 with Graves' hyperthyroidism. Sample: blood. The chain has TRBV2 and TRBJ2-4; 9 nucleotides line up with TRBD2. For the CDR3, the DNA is TGTGCCAGCAGGGGAGGAGCTAGCGGGGCCCTAGCCAAAAACATTCAGTACTTC. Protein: CASRGGASGALAKNIQYF.